This TCR beta chain is from a study of spatial heterogeneity in lung cancer. Study context: Detected beta-chain sequences consistently exceeded alpha-chain sequences. Bulk RNA-seq from matched material yielded a T cell module score that correlated strongly with TCR transcript counts in tumor regions. Overall study findings and caveats: Tumor mutation count correlated with how many alpha and beta TCRs expanded intratumorally.

In its sample, this clonotype is large. The target antigen is unknown. The library was designed around alpha chains, so this beta chain is a stray read whose abundance carries little weight. Time point meaning: sample taken at primary tumor resection. The donor population consisted of about 75 patients with untreated, early-stage non-small cell lung cancer. Losses at the gene ends were 3 bases for V and 6 bases for J; bases not matched to a gene: 8. CDR1 SGDLS and CDR2 YYNGEE come from the germline V gene. The CDR3 is 15 residues long. Each CDR3 protein gets one entry after TCRdb re-called the 5' RACE reads with MiXCR. The sample has 6,000 or so distinct CDR3 sequences, about 8% seen once.

The rearrangement links TRBV9 to TRBJ2-1; TRBD1 matches 8 bases. The TCR comes from a female donor with early-stage non-small cell lung cancer. The input for sequencing was lung tumor tissue, taken at surgery. For the CDR3, the DNA is TGTGCCAGCAGCGCCGGACAGGGCGTGGGCAATGAGCAGTTCTTC. It specifies CASSAGQGVGNEQFF.